The clone carrying this T cell receptor beta chain came up many times. What was amplified from RNA transcripts were TCR beta CDR3 regions. The HTBI primer set drove a first-round RT-PCR of the TCR CDR3. TCRdb re-derived calls from the multiplex PCR reads in MiXCR, one entry per CDR3 protein. The sample contains hundreds of thousands of distinct CDR3 sequences, 11% to 15% of which appear only once. Uncontrolled infection, other autoimmune disease, pregnancy or lactation excluded patients. The data derive from a study of T cells in Graves' hyperthyroidism and ophthalmopathy. Germline V lookup: CDR1 SGHTA, CDR2 FQGNSA. The V end was cut by 8 bases, the J end by 10 bases, with 15 bases between. This CDR3 is 13 amino acids long.

Sequencing was performed on blood. The V call is TRBV7-2, the J call TRBJ1-6; no clear D. This sequence was found in a woman between 18 and 29 years old with Graves' hyperthyroidism. The CDR3 DNA sequence: TGTGCCAGCCGAGAGCAGGTTGAGTCACCCCTCCACTTT. Translated: CASREQVESPLHF.